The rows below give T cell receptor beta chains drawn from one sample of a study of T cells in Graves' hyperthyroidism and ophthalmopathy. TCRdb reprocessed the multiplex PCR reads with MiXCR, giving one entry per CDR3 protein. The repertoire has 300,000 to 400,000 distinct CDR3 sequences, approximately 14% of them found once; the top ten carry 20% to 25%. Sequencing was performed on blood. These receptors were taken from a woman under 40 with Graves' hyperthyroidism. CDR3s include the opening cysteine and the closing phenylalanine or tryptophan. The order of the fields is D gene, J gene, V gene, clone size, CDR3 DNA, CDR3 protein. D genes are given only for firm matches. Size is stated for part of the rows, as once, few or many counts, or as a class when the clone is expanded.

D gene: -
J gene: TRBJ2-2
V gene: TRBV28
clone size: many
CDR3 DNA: TGTGCCAGCGAGCGCCTAACCGGGGAGCTGTTTTTT
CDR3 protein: CASERLTGELFF

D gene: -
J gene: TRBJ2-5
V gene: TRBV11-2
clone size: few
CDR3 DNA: TGTGCCAGCAGCTCCTCTAAGGGGACCCAGTACTTC
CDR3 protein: CASSSSKGTQYF

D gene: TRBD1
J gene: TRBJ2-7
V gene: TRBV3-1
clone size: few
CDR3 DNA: TGTGCCAGCAGCCAAGTTCCGACAGGGGAAAACTACGAGCAGTACTTC
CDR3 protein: CASSQVPTGENYEQYF

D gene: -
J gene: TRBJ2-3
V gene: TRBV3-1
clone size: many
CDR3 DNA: TGTGCCAGCAGCCAACTTTCAGCAGATACGCAGTATTTT
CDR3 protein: CASSQLSADTQYF

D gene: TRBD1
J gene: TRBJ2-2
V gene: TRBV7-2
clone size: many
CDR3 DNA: TGTGCCAGCAGCTTGCACGCCCCGGGACAGCACGGGGAGCTGTTTTTT
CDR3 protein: CASSLHAPGQHGELFF

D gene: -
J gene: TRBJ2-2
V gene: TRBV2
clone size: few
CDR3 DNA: TGTGCCAGCACGGGGATGATGGAGACCACCGGGGAGCTGTTTTTT
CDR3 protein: CASTGMMETTGELFF

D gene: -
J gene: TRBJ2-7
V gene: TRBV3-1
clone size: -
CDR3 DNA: TGTGCCAGCAGCACCGACGGATCCTACGAGCAGTACTTC
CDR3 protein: CASSTDGSYEQYF

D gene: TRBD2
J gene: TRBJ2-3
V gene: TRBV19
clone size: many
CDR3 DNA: TGTGCCAGTAGTCCCGCTAGCGGCAAATCGGGCACAGATACGCAGTATTTT
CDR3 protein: CASSPASGKSGTDTQYF

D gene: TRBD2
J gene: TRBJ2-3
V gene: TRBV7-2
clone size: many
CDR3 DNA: TGTGCCAGCAGCCAGACATGGGCGGGAGGGCCTGAAGATACGCAGTATTTT
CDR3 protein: CASSQTWAGGPEDTQYF

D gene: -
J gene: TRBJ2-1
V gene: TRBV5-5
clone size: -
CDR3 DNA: TGTGCCAGCAGCTGGCCGGGGAGAACCTACAATGAGCAGTTCTTC
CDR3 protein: CASSWPGRTYNEQFF

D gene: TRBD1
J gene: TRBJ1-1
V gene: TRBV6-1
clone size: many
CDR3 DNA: TGTGCCAGCAGAAGAGTTTCCACAGGGGACACTGAAGCTTTCTTT
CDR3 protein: CASRRVSTGDTEAFF

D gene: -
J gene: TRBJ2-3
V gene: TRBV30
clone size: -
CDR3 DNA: TGTGCCTGGAGTGTATGGGGGAATACAGATACGCAGTATTTT
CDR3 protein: CAWSVWGNTDTQYF

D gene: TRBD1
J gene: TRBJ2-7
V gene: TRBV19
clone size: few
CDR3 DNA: TGTGCCTGCCAATCCCGACAGGGGGGAACCTACGAGCAGTACTTC
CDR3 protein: CACQSRQGGTYEQYF

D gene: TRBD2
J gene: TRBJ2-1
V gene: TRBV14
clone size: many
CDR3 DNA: TGTGCCAGCAGCCAAGAGGCTAGCGGGAGCAATGAGCAGTTCTTC
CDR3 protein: CASSQEASGSNEQFF

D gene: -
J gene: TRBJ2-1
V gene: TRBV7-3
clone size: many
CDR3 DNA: TGTGCCAGCAGCTGGGGTAGTGGGTCGAATGAGCAGTTCTTC
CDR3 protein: CASSWGSGSNEQFF

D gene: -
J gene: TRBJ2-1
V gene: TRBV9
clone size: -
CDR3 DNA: TGTGCCAGCAGCCCCCACAATGGGGATGAGCAGTTCTTC
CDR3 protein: CASSPHNGDEQFF

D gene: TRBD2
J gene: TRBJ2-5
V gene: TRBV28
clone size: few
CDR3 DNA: TGTGCCAGCAGTTTCTCCGGGACTAGCTCCCACTTC
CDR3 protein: CASSFSGTSSHF

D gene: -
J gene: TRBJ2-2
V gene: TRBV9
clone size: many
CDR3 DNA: TGTGCCAGCAGCACCACAGGGTCGGGCGGGGAGCTGTTTTTT
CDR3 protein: CASSTTGSGGELFF

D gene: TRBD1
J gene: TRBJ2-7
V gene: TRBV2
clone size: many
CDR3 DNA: TGTGCCAGCAAGAAACAGGGGGCAGCCTACGAGCAGTACTTC
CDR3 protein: CASKKQGAAYEQYF

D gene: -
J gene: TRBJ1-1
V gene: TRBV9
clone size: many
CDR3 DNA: TGTGCCAGCAGCGTTGGGGATCTGAACACTGAAGCTTTCTTT
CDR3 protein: CASSVGDLNTEAFF

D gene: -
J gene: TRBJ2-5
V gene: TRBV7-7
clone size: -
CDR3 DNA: TGTGCTAGCAGTCGCTTGGGCCTCCCAAGAGAGACCCAGTACTTC
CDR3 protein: CASSRLGLPRETQYF

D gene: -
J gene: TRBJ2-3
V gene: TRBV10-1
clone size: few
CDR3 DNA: TGCGCCAGCAGTGATTCGGGGAATACGCAGTATTTT
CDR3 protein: CASSDSGNTQYF

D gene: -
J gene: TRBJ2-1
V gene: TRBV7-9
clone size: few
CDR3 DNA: TGTGCCAGCAGCGACCGGGACGCCAGCTCCTACAATGAGCAGTTCTTC
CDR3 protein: CASSDRDASSYNEQFF

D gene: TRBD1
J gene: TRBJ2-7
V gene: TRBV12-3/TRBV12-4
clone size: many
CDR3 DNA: TGTGCCAGCAGTTCGCAGGGGGTATACGAGCAGTACTTC
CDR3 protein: CASSSQGVYEQYF